Presented here are 14 T cell receptor beta chains from one specimen sequenced in a study of T cell responses to AZD1222 COVID-19 vaccine. Sequencing was performed with immunoSEQ multiplex PCR; in TCRdb, only in-frame clones are kept and a portion is missing. The sample includes about 64,000 clones, around 90% of them seen just once. This specimen consisted of peripheral blood, obtained 28 days after the second dose of the MenACWY control vaccine. These receptors were obtained from an adult who received the MenACWY meningococcal vaccine as a control.

This chain joins TRBV5-1 and TRBJ1-2; D is ambiguous. The CDR3 totals 13 residues. Trimming took 6 bases from V and 6 from J, leaving 15 bases between them. The germline CDR1 and CDR2 sequences are SGHRS and YFSETQ. The CDR3 DNA follows: TGCGCCAGCACCGAAGGTTGGGCCGATGGCTACACCTTC. It is translated as CASTEGWADGYTF. Combining the CDR3 with reference TRBV5-1 and TRBJ1-2 gives the whole variable domain KAGVTQTPRYLIKTRGQQVTLSCSPISGHRSVSWYQQTPGQGLQFLFEYFSETQRNKGNFPGRFSGRQFSNSRSEMNVSTLELGDSALYLCASTEGWADGYTFGSGTRLTVV.

The V and J genes are TRBV10-3 and TRBJ2-7; possible D gene TRBD1, 6 bases. Trimming left V 4 bases short and J 4 bases short, with 8 bases between. Germline V gene lookup returns CDR1 ENHRY and CDR2 SYGVKD. There are 12 residues in the CDR3. The CDR3 nucleotides read TGTGCCATCAGTGTACAGGGATACGAGCAGTACTTC. Translating gives CAISVQGYEQYF.

The chain uses TRBV5-5 and TRBJ2-1; 8 bases agree with TRBD2. J gave up 1 base and V 4 bases, and 7 bases lay outside the gene matches. The CDR3 has 16 amino acids. CDR1 and CDR2 (germline): SGHKS, YYEKEE (reference sequence). This CDR3 reads CASSTRTSRSYNEQFF. The CDR3 DNA reads as TGTGCCAGCAGCACCCGGACTAGCCGATCCTACAATGAGCAGTTCTTC.

The rearrangement links TRBV6-5 to TRBJ1-1; unclear D gene. The CDR3 totals 12 residues. Germline values: CDR1 MNHEY, CDR2 SVGAGI. Trimming shortened V by 5 bases and J by 11 bases, and 15 bases separated the two germline ends. The CDR3 sequence: CASSPGGREAFF. DNA of the CDR3: TGTGCCAGCAGTCCCGGAGGCCGCGAGGCTTTCTTT.

The chain has TRBV15 and TRBJ2-3; tentatively, D is TRBD1 or TRBD2 (5 bases each). Germline values: CDR1 LNHNV, CDR2 YYDKDF (reference sequence). Trimming left V 5 bases short and J 4 bases short, with 19 bases between. The CDR3 runs to 16 residues. The chain's CDR3 is CATSGPEGPTSDTQYF. The CDR3 DNA reads TGTGCCACCAGCGGACCAGAGGGACCTACTTCAGATACGCAGTATTTT.

V usage is TRBV29-1 and J usage is TRBJ1-4, with 7 nucleotides matching TRBD1. The V gene's germline CDR1 is SQVTM and CDR2 ANQGSEA. V lost 7 bases to trimming and J lost 6 bases; unmatched junction nucleotides: 8. This CDR3 is 13 amino acids long. The DNA of the CDR3 is TGCAGCGCTATGGGACAGCTGGATGAAAAACTGTTTTTT. Protein: CSAMGQLDEKLFF.

The rearrangement links TRBV7-3 to TRBJ1-4, with D unclear. V lost 0 bases, J lost 0 bases, and 5 bases lay in between. This CDR3 has 15 residues. Per the germline V gene, CDR1 is SGHTA and CDR2 is FQGTGA. Here the CDR3 DNA reads TGTGCCAGCAGCTTAACTGGTGCAACTAATGAAAAACTGTTTTTT. Translating it yields CASSLTGATNEKLFF.

The V and J genes are TRBV13 and TRBJ2-1, with 11 bases aligning to TRBD2. Per the germline V gene, CDR1 is PRHDT and CDR2 is FYEKMQ (reference sequence). The CDR3 extends over 15 amino acids. V was pared by 4 bases and J by 7 bases, with 6 bases of the junction left unmatched. Here the CDR3 DNA reads TGTGCCAGCAGCTCCCTAGCGGGAGGAGGGAATGAGCAGTTCTTC. It specifies CASSSLAGGGNEQFF.

The chain has TRBV5-1 and TRBJ1-5, with 8 bases identical to TRBD1. The junction had 10 bases not matched to a gene; V was cut back by 8 bases and J by 3 bases. CDR3 length: 15 amino acids. Germline V gives CDR1 SGHRS, CDR2 YFSETQ. The CDR3 DNA reads as TGCGCCAGTTCCTTGGGGGACAGGTTCAATCAGCCCCAGCATTTT. Translation: CASSLGDRFNQPQHF.

Note on this clone: At the DNA level, this CDR3 is encoded by other sequences in the same sample as well. The chain joins TRBV5-1 to TRBJ1-1; D might be TRBD1 (5 bases). V shed 0 bases and J shed 1 base, with 7 bases lying between them. This CDR3 spans 14 amino acids. Germline CDR1 reads SGHRS; CDR2 reads YFSETQ. The CDR3, as DNA: TGCGCCAGCAGCTTGGCCGGGGCGAACACTGAAGCTTTCTTT. Translated: CASSLAGANTEAFF.

The J gene is TRBJ1-5, the V gene TRBV7-9, with D uncertain. V was shortened by 2 bases and J by 4 bases, with 6 bases between the two germline ends. The CDR3 has 13 residues. The germline V gene encodes CDR1 SEHNR and CDR2 FQNEAQ (reference sequence). CDR3 nucleotides: TGTGCCAGCAGCTTAAACCAAAATCAGCCCCAGCATTTT. As protein: CASSLNQNQPQHF.

The chain recombines TRBV7-9 with TRBJ1-4, with D possibly being TRBD1 (5 bases). CDR3 length: 15 amino acids. Germline values: CDR1 SEHNR, CDR2 FQNEAQ (reference sequence). V was cut by 5 bases and J by 5 bases, with 15 bases left in between. CDR3 DNA: TGTGCCAGCAGCGACGTTCGGGGACGCAATGAAAAACTGTTTTTT. This sequence encodes CASSDVRGRNEKLFF.

The chain has TRBV27 and TRBJ1-3, with no clear D. Germline V gives CDR1 MNHEY, CDR2 SMNVEV (reference sequence). Trimming removed 1 base at V and 3 bases at J, with 4 bases between. The CDR3 has 13 residues. The CDR3 DNA reads as TGTGCCAGCAGTTTATTAGGTGGAAACACCATATATTTT. Its translation is CASSLLGGNTIYF.

The chain carries TRBV7-6 and TRBJ1-2, with D unresolved. V gave up 3 bases and J gave up 7 bases, with 12 bases separating them. Germline V gives CDR1 SGHVS, CDR2 FNYEAQ. This CDR3 has 13 residues. CDR3 loop: CASSLTPPGGYTF. The CDR3 region has the DNA TGTGCCAGCAGCTTGACACCTCCGGGTGGCTACACCTTC.